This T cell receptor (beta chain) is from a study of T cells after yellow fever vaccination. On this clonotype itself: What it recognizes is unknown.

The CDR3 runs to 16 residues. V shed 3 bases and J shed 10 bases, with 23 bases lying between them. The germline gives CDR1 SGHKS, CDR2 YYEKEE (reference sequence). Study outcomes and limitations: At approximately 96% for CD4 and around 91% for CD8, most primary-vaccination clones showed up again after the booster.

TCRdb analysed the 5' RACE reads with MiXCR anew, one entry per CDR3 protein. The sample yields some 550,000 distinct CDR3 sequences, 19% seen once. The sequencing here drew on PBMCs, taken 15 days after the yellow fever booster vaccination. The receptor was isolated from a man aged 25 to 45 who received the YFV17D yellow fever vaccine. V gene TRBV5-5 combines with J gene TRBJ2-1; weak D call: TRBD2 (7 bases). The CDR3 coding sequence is TGTGCCAGCAGCTCCTACAGGGTTGCGGGAGTAATGGAGCAGTTCTTC. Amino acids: CASSSYRVAGVMEQFF.